This is a list of T cell receptor beta chains from one sample in a study of T cells in localized non-small cell lung cancer. Clones were read by immunoSEQ multiplex PCR, and TCRdb kept only the in-frame ones, dropping some. The sample holds roughly 27,000 clones, around 93% seen once. The specimen was peripheral blood, collected before any cancer treatment. The receptors derive from a female donor at least 60 years old with stage I lung adenocarcinoma. The CDR3 runs from the conserved cysteine through the conserved F or W. The order of the fields is clone size, J gene, V gene, D gene, CDR3 protein, CDR3 DNA. D genes are given only for firm matches. Clone size is shown for a subset of rows, as once, few, many or a class of expanded clone.

.,TRBJ2-3,TRBV6-1,.,CASLTPNTDTQYF,TGTGCCAGCCTCACACCGAACACAGATACGCAGTATTTT
.,TRBJ2-7,TRBV5-4,.,CASNDRGYEQYF,TGTGCCAGCAACGACCGGGGCTACGAGCAGTACTTC
.,TRBJ2-6,TRBV7-6,.,CASSFLTGTGANVLTF,TGTGCCAGCAGCTTCTTAACAGGGACTGGGGCCAACGTCCTGACTTTC
.,TRBJ2-4,TRBV19,.,CASSQPGAKNIQYF,TGTGCCAGTAGTCAGCCAGGGGCCAAAAACATTCAGTACTTC
.,TRBJ1-3,TRBV6-6,TRBD1,CASSPGQGYTIYF,TGTGCCAGCAGTCCGGGACAGGGTTACACCATATATTTT
.,TRBJ2-1,TRBV7-3,.,CASSRAGYNEQFF,TGTGCCAGCAGCCGAGCCGGGTACAATGAGCAGTTCTTC
.,TRBJ1-4,TRBV9,.,CASSVSKGGGLGEKLFF,TGTGCCAGCAGCGTATCCAAGGGGGGAGGGTTGGGTGAAAAACTGTTTTTT
.,TRBJ2-7,TRBV7-8,.,CASSLLTVSGYEQYF,TGTGCCAGCAGCTTACTTACCGTTTCAGGCTACGAGCAGTACTTC
.,TRBJ1-2,TRBV18,.,CASSPAGGIYGYTF,TGTGCCAGCTCACCAGCTGGAGGGATATATGGCTACACCTTC
.,TRBJ2-1,TRBV16,TRBD1,CASSHGQGGYNEQFF,TGTGCCAGCAGCCACGGACAGGGGGGCTACAATGAGCAGTTCTTC
.,TRBJ2-2,TRBV7-3,TRBD1,CASSFGQAGELFF,TGTGCCAGCAGCTTCGGACAGGCTGGGGAGCTGTTTTTT
.,TRBJ2-1,TRBV7-9,.,CASSQTRANEQFF,TGTGCCAGCAGCCAAACCAGGGCAAATGAGCAGTTCTTC
.,TRBJ1-2,TRBV28,.,CASSPRDTFSYGYTF,TGTGCCAGCAGTCCCCGGGACACATTTAGCTATGGCTACACCTTC
.,TRBJ2-3,TRBV30,.,CAWGGTSTQYF,TGTGCCTGGGGTGGGACAAGTACGCAGTATTTT
.,TRBJ2-7,TRBV18,.,CASSQNRRDEQYF,TGTGCCAGCTCACAGAACAGGCGGGACGAGCAGTACTTC
.,TRBJ1-3,TRBV28,.,CASSTQGHTIYF,TGTGCCAGCAGTACCCAGGGGCACACCATATATTTT
once,TRBJ2-1,TRBV30,TRBD2,CAWRSPGLAGHKQFF,TGTGCCTGGAGGTCGCCGGGACTAGCGGGGCATAAGCAGTTCTTC
.,TRBJ1-1,TRBV4-1,.,CASSLGLMNTEAFF,TGCGCCAGCAGCCTGGGACTTATGAACACTGAAGCTTTCTTT
.,TRBJ2-5,TRBV5-8,TRBD1,CASSSVGTGEKTQYF,TGTGCCAGCAGCTCAGTAGGGACAGGGGAGAAGACCCAGTACTTC
.,TRBJ2-3,TRBV5-1,.,CASSSGWGSTDTQYF,TGCGCCAGCAGCTCTGGTTGGGGGAGCACAGATACGCAGTATTTT
.,TRBJ1-4,TRBV30,.,CAWRDWGIPYEKLFF,TGTGCCTGGAGGGATTGGGGCATCCCTTATGAAAAACTGTTTTTT
.,TRBJ2-1,TRBV5-4,TRBD1,CASSLSTGVSYNEQFF,TGTGCCAGCAGCTTGTCGACAGGGGTTTCCTACAATGAGCAGTTCTTC
.,TRBJ1-3,TRBV6-1,.,CASSPISSGNTIYF,TGTGCCAGCAGTCCAATCAGCTCTGGAAACACCATATATTTT
.,TRBJ2-4,TRBV5-6,.,CASSLVAEGVAKNIQYF,TGTGCCAGCAGCTTGGTGGCGGAAGGAGTAGCCAAAAACATTCAGTACTTC
.,TRBJ2-7,TRBV28,TRBD1,CASMRGQGSHEQYF,TGTGCCAGCATGCGTGGACAGGGTAGTCACGAGCAGTACTTC
.,TRBJ2-7,TRBV6-6,.,CASSYISSYEQYF,TGTGCCAGCAGTTACATCAGCTCCTACGAGCAGTACTTC
.,TRBJ2-1,TRBV14,.,CASSQDGRGRWQFF,TGTGCCAGCAGCCAAGATGGGAGGGGGCGCTGGCAGTTCTTC
.,TRBJ1-5,TRBV19,TRBD1,CASSDQGASNQPQHF,TGTGCCAGTAGTGATCAGGGGGCTAGCAATCAGCCCCAGCATTTT
.,TRBJ2-3,TRBV28,TRBD2,CASGSGSTDTQYF,TGTGCCAGCGGTAGCGGGAGTACAGATACGCAGTATTTT
.,TRBJ2-3,TRBV19,TRBD2,CASRLAGTDTQYF,TGTGCCAGTAGACTAGCGGGCACAGATACGCAGTATTTT
.,TRBJ2-1,TRBV7-9,.,CASSLGSGSYNEQFF,TGTGCCAGCAGCTTAGGGTCGGGCTCCTACAATGAGCAGTTCTTC
.,TRBJ1-2,TRBV28,.,CASSLENVGYGYTF,TGTGCCAGCAGTTTGGAAAATGTTGGGTATGGCTACACCTTC
.,TRBJ2-7,TRBV10-3,.,CAMAGSGTYEQYF,TGTGCCATGGCAGGGTCCGGCACCTACGAGCAGTACTTC
once,TRBJ2-1,TRBV7-9,TRBD2,CASSPVRERGEQFF,TGTGCCAGCAGCCCTGTCAGGGAGCGGGGTGAGCAGTTCTTC
.,TRBJ2-4,TRBV9,.,CASSVDTDGIQYF,TGTGCCAGCAGCGTAGACACGGACGGGATTCAGTACTTC
.,TRBJ1-1,TRBV30,.,CAWSYSGWVTEAFF,TGTGCCTGGAGTTATTCTGGATGGGTTACTGAAGCTTTCTTT
.,TRBJ1-2,TRBV29-1,.,CSVEDQRGVNGYTF,TGCAGCGTTGAAGATCAGAGAGGGGTAAATGGCTACACCTTC
.,TRBJ1-1,TRBV5-1,.,CASSPTMTWTEAFF,TGCGCCAGCAGCCCCACGATGACATGGACTGAAGCTTTCTTT
.,TRBJ2-3,TRBV2,TRBD1,CAILRMDRGLYTQYF,TGTGCCATACTACGTATGGACAGGGGATTATATACGCAGTATTTT
.,TRBJ2-1,TRBV7-9,.,CASSLGSTPGNEQFF,TGTGCCAGCAGCTTGGGGTCAACCCCGGGCAATGAGCAGTTCTTC
once,TRBJ2-7,TRBV19,.,CASSMRAANSYEQYF,TGTGCCAGTAGTATGAGGGCCGCTAACTCCTACGAGCAGTACTTC